These 18 T cell receptor beta chains share one sample of origin, sequenced in a study of PD-1 blockade in classical Hodgkin lymphoma. Each patient experienced a relapse that followed autologous stem cell transplantation, and brentuximab vedotin exposure varied. Profiling relied on immunoSEQ multiplex PCR, and the TCRdb table lists in-frame clones only, not all of them. The sample gives about 94,000 clones, 80% to 90% of which show up once; about 10% is in the top ten. The specimen was peripheral blood mononuclear cells (PBMCs), collected before the second cycle of nivolumab. These receptors all stem from a human donor with classical Hodgkin lymphoma.

The gene calls are TRBV11-3 and TRBJ2-1; D not certain. Germline CDR1 SGHNT, CDR2 YENEEA. Trimming shortened V by 8 bases and J by 0 bases, and 5 bases separated the two germline ends. CDR3 length: 12 residues. CDR3 nucleotide sequence: TGTGCCAGCGGGAACTCCTACAATGAGCAGTTCTTC. Its protein is CASGNSYNEQFF. Full variable domain (missing parts from reference TRBV11-3 and TRBJ2-1): EAGVVQSPRYKIIEKKQPVAFWCNPISGHNTLYWYLQNLGQGPELLIRYENEEAVDDSQLPKDRFSAERLKGVDSTLKIQPAELGDSAVYLCASGNSYNEQFFGPGTRLTVL.

The J gene is TRBJ2-7, the V gene TRBV27; 12 bases are shared with TRBD2. The CDR3 runs 17 residues. Germline V CDR1 and CDR2: MNHEY, SMNVEV (reference sequence). J gave up 3 bases and V 5 bases, and 11 bases lay outside the gene matches. As DNA, the CDR3 is TGTGCCAGCAGTGTGAGAATCGGGACTAGCGGGCTCTACGAGCAGTACTTC. Amino acids: CASSVRIGTSGLYEQYF.

Regarding this clone: Other DNA sequences from this sample encode an identical CDR3 as well. V and J are TRBV7-9 and TRBJ1-1, with 7 bases identical to TRBD1. This CDR3 has 13 residues. The V and J ends lost 1 base and 4 bases, in that order; junction bases with no gene match: 0. Germline V CDR1 and CDR2: SEHNR, FQNEAQ (reference sequence). The CDR3 DNA reads as TGTGCCAGCAGCTTAGGGACAGGCACTGAAGCTTTCTTT. Residues: CASSLGTGTEAFF.

This chain joins TRBV6-4 and TRBJ1-1; no reliable D call. Trimming removed 5 bases from V and 8 bases from J, with 9 bases in between. The V gene's germline CDR1 is MRHNA and CDR2 SNTAGT. The CDR3 covers 11 residues. The CDR3 is CASSIRAEAFF. CDR3 nucleotide sequence: TGTGCCAGCAGTATCCGGGCGGAAGCTTTCTTT.

The chain has TRBV7-6 and TRBJ1-6; perhaps TRBD1 as D (5 bases). Germline V gene lookup returns CDR1 SGHVS and CDR2 FNYEAQ. V lost 5 bases and J 8 bases, leaving 10 bases between the germline ends. CDR3 length: 13 residues. The CDR3 DNA reads TGTGCCAGCAGCGGTGACAGTTATTCACCCCTCCACTTT. Translated: CASSGDSYSPLHF.

The chain employs TRBV28 and TRBJ1-1; the D is unclear. Trimming cost V 6 bases and J 5 bases, with 7 bases left between them. Per the germline V gene, CDR1 is MDHEN and CDR2 is SYDVKM. The CDR3 is 11 residues long. The CDR3 loop is CASRSLTEAFF. The DNA for the CDR3 is TGTGCCAGCAGGTCCTTGACTGAAGCTTTCTTT.

A remark on this clone: Other nucleotide sequences from this sample produce the same CDR3. This chain uses TRBV6-5 with TRBJ1-2; 7 bases map to TRBD1. The V gene's germline CDR1 is MNHEY and CDR2 SVGAGI. Trimming removed 0 bases from V and 4 bases from J; junction bases left unmatched: 2. The CDR3 covers 14 residues. The CDR3, as DNA: TGTGCCAGCAGTTACTCAACAGGGGTCTATGGCTACACCTTC. It translates to CASSYSTGVYGYTF.

Here the CDR3 DNA reads TGTGCCAGCAGAGTTGAAATCTACGAGCAGTACTTC. Translation gives CASRVEIYEQYF. The chain carries TRBV6-1 and TRBJ2-7; the D is unclear. Germline CDR1 MNHNS, CDR2 SASEGT. This CDR3 region has 12 residues. The ends were cut back, 6 bases at V and 3 bases at J, with 9 bases in the middle.

The CDR3 loop reads CASSDGGLAITGELFF. The CDR3 coding sequence is TGTGCCAGCAGTGACGGGGGACTAGCGATAACCGGGGAGCTGTTTTTT. The chain carries TRBV28 and TRBJ2-2, with 10 bases matching TRBD2. Unmatched junction bases numbered 8, after V lost 5 bases and J lost 5 bases. Germline V CDR1 and CDR2: MDHEN, SYDVKM. This CDR3 is 16 amino acids long.

The gene calls are TRBV5-1 and TRBJ1-1; TRBD1 matches 7 bases. The CDR3 has 14 amino acids. Per germline, CDR1 SGHRS and CDR2 YFSETQ. V trimming: 3 bases; J trimming: 1 base; junction bases outside the gene matches: 3. The CDR3 spells CASSSGQPNTEAFF. CDR3 in DNA: TGCGCCAGCAGCTCGGGACAGCCGAACACTGAAGCTTTCTTT.

The rearrangement links TRBV28 to TRBJ2-1, with unresolved D. This CDR3 has 11 residues. The V end was cut by 3 bases, the J end by 10 bases, with 7 bases between. CDR1 and CDR2 from the germline V gene are MDHEN and SYDVKM. In DNA form, the CDR3 reads TGTGCCAGCAGTTTTAGCCACGAGCAGTTCTTC. This gives the protein CASSFSHEQFF.

V is TRBV2 and J is TRBJ2-1, with 11 nucleotides matching TRBD2. Germline V gene lookup returns CDR1 SNHLY and CDR2 FYNNEI. The CDR3 is 19 amino acids. Trimming cost V 4 bases and J 4 bases; bases outside gene matches: 15. CDR3 nucleotides: TGTGCCAGCAGTGGGCCGAGCGGGGGTAGCGGGAGGGGGTACAATGAGCAGTTCTTC. Translating it yields CASSGPSGGSGRGYNEQFF.

The rearrangement links TRBV28 to TRBJ2-7, with D perhaps TRBD2 (6 bases). The CDR3 is 15 residues long. Germline loops: CDR1 MDHEN, CDR2 SYDVKM. The V end was cut by 4 bases, the J end by 5 bases, with 18 bases between. The CDR3 DNA follows: TGTGCCAGCAGTTCCACCGGGACGGCGGGGAACGAGCAGTACTTC. Encoded protein: CASSSTGTAGNEQYF.

The chain combines TRBV29-1 with TRBJ2-7; TRBD2 aligns across 10 bases. CDR3 length: 16 amino acids. V lost 0 bases to trimming and J lost 1 base; unmatched junction nucleotides: 6. Germline lookup yields CDR1 SQVTM and CDR2 ANQGSEA. The CDR3 nucleotides read TGCAGCGTTGAAGATCCTAGCGGGGGCCGTTCCTACGAGCAGTACTTC. This translates into CSVEDPSGGRSYEQYF.

The chain links TRBV20-1 to TRBJ1-2; a possible D gene is TRBD1 (5 bases). V shed 6 bases and J shed 7 bases, with 9 bases lying between them. The CDR3 is 10 residues long. CDR1 DFQATT and CDR2 SNEGSKA come from the germline V gene (reference sequence). The CDR3 DNA reads TGCAGTGCGCCAAGGGGTGGCTACACCTTC. It yields the protein CSAPRGGYTF.

The V gene is TRBV6-5, the J gene TRBJ2-7, with 7 bases aligning to TRBD1. CDR3 size: 13 residues. The V segment lost 6 bases and the J segment 6 bases; nucleotides outside the gene matches: 8. The germline CDR1 and CDR2 sequences are MNHEY and SVGAGI. CDR3 sequence (DNA): TGTGCCAGCAGACCCGGGACAGCCTTCGAGCAGTACTTC. Translation: CASRPGTAFEQYF.

This rearrangement joins TRBV10-2 to TRBJ2-7; 9 bases line up with TRBD1. V shed 4 bases, J shed 5 bases, and the junction held 9 bases outside the gene matches. The germline V gene has CDR1 WSHSY and CDR2 SAAADI. This CDR3 has 15 amino acids. For the CDR3, the DNA is TGCGCCAGCAGTGCGGACAGGGGATGGCTAGACGAGCAGTACTTC. Translation: CASSADRGWLDEQYF.

The chain uses TRBV5-1 and TRBJ2-7; 9 bases are shared with TRBD2. The CDR3 spans 15 residues. CDR1 and CDR2 (germline): SGHRS, YFSETQ. The V segment lost 0 bases and the J segment 3 bases; nucleotides outside the gene matches: 4. CDR3: CASSLVSGSLYEQYF. The CDR3 DNA follows: TGCGCCAGCAGCTTGGTTAGCGGGAGTCTCTACGAGCAGTACTTC.